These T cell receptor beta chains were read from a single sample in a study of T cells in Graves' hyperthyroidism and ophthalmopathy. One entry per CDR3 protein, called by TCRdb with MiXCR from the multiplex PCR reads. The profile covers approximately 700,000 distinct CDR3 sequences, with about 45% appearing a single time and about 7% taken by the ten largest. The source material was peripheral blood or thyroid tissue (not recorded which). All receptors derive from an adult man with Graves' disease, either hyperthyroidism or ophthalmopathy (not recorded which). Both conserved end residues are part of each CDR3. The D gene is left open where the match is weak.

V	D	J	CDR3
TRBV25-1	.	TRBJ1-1	CASSDPGTMNTEAFF
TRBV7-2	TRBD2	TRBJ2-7	CASSQGSAGGFYEQYF
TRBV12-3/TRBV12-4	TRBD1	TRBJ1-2	CASRPRTGGRGYTF
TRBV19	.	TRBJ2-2	CASSAQRFTGELFF
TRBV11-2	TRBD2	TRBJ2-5	CASRRWGGKEIQYF
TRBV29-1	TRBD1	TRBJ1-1	CSGGQGRDTEAFF
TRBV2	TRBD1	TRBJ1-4	CASSRSTGAGEKLFF
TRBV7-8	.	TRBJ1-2	CASSLESYGYTF
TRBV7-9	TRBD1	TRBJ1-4	CASSLVAAGGNEKLFF
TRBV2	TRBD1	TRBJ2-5	CASSQGQGGQETQYF
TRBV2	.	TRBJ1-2	CASSGVRGQNYGYTF
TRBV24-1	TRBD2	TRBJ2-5	CATEDLKAGGQETQYF
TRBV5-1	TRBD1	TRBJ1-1	CASSSPTGGTEAFF
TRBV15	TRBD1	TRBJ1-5	CATSSATQGGGNQPQHF
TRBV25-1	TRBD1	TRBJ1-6	CAVTGNSPLHF
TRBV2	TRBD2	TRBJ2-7	CASSELASGAYEQYF
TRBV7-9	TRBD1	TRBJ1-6	CASSLLTGDSPLHF
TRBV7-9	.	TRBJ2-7	CASSLDYFTYEQYF
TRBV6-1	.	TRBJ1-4	CASSERAATNEKLFF
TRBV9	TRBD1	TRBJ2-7	CASSAPSSDRAYEQYF
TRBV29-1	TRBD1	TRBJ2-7	CSVTTGSSYEQYF
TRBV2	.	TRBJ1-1	CASSDTSAATNEAFF
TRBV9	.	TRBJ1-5	CASSLGLQHF
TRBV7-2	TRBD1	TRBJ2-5	CASSLTGQGTGGYF
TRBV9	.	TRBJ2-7	CASSVEVRSRGGDEQYF
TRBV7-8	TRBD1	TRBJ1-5	CASRPGGRTGSSQPQHF
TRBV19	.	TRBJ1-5	CASTTQHF
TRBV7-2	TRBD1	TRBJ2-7	CASSRDRIFEQYF
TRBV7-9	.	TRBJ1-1	CASSPRDSGTEAFF
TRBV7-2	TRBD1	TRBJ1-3	CASSADRGFSGNTIYF
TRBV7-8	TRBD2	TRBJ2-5	CASSSVPSGIGETQYF